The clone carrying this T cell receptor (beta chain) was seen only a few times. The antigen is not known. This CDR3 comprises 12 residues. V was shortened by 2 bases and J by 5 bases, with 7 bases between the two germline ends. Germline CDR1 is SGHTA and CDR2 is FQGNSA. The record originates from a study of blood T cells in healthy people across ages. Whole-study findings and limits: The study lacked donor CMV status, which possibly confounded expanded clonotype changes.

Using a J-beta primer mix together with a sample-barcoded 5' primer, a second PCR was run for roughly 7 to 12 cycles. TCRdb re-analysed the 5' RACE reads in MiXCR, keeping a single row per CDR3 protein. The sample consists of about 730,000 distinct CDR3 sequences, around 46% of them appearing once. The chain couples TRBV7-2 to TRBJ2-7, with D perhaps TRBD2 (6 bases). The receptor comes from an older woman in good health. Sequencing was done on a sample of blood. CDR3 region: CASSLWGDEQYF. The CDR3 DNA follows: TGTGCCAGCAGCTTATGGGGGGACGAGCAGTACTTC.